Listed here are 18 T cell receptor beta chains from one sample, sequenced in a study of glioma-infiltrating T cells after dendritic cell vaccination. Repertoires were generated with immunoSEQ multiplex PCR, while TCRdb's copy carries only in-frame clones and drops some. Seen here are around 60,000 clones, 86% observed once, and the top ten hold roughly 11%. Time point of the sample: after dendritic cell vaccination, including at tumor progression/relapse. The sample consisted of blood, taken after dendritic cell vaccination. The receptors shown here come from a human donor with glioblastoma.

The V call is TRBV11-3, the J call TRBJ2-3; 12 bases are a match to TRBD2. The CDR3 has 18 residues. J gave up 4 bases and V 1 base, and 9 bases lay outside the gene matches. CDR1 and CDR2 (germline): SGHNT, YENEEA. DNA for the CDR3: TGTGCCAGCAGCTTAGTCTCTTTGACTAGCGGGAGTTCAGATACGCAGTATTTT. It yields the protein CASSLVSLTSGSSDTQYF.

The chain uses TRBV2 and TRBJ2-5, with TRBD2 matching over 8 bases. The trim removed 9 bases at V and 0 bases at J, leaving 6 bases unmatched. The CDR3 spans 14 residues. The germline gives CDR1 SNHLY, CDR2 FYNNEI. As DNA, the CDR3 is TGTGCCAGTCCGGGAGGGACGTACCAAGAGACCCAGTACTTC. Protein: CASPGGTYQETQYF.

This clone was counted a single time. CDR3 amino acids: CASSGDRGSEKLFF. In DNA form, the CDR3 reads TGTGCCAGTAGCGGAGACAGGGGTAGCGAAAAACTGTTTTTT. This sequence joins TRBV19 and TRBJ1-4; 8 bases line up with TRBD1. The ends lost 6 bases at V and 8 bases at J; junction bases unmatched: 8. Per germline, CDR1 LNHDA and CDR2 SQIVND (reference sequence). This CDR3 contains 14 residues.

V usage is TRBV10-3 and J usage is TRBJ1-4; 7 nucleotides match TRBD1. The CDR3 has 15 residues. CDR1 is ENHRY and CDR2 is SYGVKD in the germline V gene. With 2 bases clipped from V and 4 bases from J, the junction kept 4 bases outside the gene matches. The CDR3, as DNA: TGTGCCATCAGTGAGCCCGGGACAGTTAATGAAAAACTGTTTTTT. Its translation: CAISEPGTVNEKLFF.

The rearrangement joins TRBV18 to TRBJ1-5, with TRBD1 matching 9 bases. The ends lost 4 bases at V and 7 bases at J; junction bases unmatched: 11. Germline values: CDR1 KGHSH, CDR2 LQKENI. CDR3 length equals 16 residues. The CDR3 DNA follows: TGTGCCAGCTCACTTACTCAGGGACAGGGCGCGCAGCCCCAGCATTTT. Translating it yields CASSLTQGQGAQPQHF.

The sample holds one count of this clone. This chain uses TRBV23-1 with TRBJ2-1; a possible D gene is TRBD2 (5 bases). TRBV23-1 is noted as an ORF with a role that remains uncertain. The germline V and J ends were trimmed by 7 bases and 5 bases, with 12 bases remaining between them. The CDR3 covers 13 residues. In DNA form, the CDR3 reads TGCGCCAGCAAGGACGCGAGGGACAATGAGCAGTTCTTC. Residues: CASKDARDNEQFF.

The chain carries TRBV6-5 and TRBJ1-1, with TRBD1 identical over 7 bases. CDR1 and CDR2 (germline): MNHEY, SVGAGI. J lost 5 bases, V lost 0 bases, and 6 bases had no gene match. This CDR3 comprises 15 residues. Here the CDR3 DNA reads TGTGCCAGCAGTTACTCGACAGGGAAGGGGACTGAAGCTTTCTTT. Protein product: CASSYSTGKGTEAFF.

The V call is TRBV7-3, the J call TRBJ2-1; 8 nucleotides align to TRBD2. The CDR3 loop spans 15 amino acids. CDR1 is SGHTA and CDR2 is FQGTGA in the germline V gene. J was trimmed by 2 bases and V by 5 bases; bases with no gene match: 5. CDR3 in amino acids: CASSPTAGAYNEQFF. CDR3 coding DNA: TGTGCCAGCAGCCCAACAGCGGGAGCCTACAATGAGCAGTTCTTC.

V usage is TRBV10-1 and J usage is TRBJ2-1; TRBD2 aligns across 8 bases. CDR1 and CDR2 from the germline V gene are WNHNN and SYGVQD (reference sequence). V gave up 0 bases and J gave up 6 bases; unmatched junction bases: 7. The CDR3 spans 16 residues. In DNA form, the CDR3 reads TGCGCCAGCAGTGAGTCGGTCCGGGGGGGCCTCAATGAGCAGTTCTTC. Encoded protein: CASSESVRGGLNEQFF.

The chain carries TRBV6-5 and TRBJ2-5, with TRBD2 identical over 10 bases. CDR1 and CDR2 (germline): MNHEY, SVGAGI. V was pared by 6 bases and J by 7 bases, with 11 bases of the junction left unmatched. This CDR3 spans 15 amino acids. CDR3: CASSPGTSAPVTQYF. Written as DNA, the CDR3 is TGTGCCAGCAGCCCCGGGACTAGCGCCCCAGTGACCCAGTACTTC.

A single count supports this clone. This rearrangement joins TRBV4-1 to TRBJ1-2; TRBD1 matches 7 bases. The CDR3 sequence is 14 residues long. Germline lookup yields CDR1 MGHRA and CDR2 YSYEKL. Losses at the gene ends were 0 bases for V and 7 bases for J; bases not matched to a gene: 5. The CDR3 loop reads CASSQDDRVGGYTF. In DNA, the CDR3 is TGCGCCAGCAGCCAAGATGACAGGGTAGGTGGCTACACCTTC.

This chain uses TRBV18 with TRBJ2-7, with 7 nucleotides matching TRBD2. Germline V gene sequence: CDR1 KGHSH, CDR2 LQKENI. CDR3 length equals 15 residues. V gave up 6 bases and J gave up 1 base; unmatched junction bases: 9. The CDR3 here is CASSQPGGGSYEQYF. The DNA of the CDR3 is TGTGCCAGCTCGCAACCGGGGGGAGGTTCCTACGAGCAGTACTTC.

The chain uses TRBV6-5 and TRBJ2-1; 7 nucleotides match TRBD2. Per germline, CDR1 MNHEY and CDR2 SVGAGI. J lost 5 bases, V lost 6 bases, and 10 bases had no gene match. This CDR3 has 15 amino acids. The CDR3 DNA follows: TGTGCCAGCAGGCCCGGGACTACTTCGAACAATGAGCAGTTCTTC. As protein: CASRPGTTSNNEQFF.

Here the CDR3 DNA reads TGTGCCAGCAGCCGAGACCCTCTAGCGGGCGACGGCGGGGAGCTGTTTTTT. As protein: CASSRDPLAGDGGELFF. The chain joins TRBV5-4 to TRBJ2-2; 8 bases are shared with TRBD2. The CDR3 is 17 amino acids. V trimming: 4 bases; J trimming: 7 bases; junction bases outside the gene matches: 15. Germline V gene sequence: CDR1 SGHNT, CDR2 YYREEE (reference sequence). Variable domain in full (rest from reference TRBV5-4 and TRBJ2-2): ETGVTQSPTHLIKTRGQQVTLRCSSQSGHNTVSWYQQALGQGPQFIFQYYREEENGRGNFPPRFSGLQFPNYSSELNVNALELDDSALYLCASSRDPLAGDGGELFFGEGSRLTVL.

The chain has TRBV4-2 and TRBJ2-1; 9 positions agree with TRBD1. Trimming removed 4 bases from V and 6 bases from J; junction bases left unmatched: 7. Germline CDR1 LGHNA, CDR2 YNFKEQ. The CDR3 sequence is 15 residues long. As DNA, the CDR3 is TGTGCCAGCAGCCTCGGGACAGGGAACTTCAATGAGCAGTTCTTC. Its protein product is CASSLGTGNFNEQFF.

The DNA of the CDR3 is TGTGCCACCAGCAGAGTGACAGGGGGTTACGAGCAGTACTTC. This encodes CATSRVTGGYEQYF. This chain links TRBV15 with TRBJ2-7; 9 bases align to TRBD1. The CDR3 sequence is 14 residues long. After removal of 1 base from V and 4 bases from J, the junction contained 2 bases not matched to a gene. Germline values: CDR1 LNHNV, CDR2 YYDKDF (reference sequence).

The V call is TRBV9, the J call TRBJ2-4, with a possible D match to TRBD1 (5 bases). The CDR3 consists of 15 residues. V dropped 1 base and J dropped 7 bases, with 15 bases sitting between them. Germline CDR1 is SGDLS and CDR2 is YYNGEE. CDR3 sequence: CASSVTGSQENIQYF. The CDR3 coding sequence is TGTGCCAGCAGCGTAACAGGTAGCCAAGAGAACATTCAGTACTTC.

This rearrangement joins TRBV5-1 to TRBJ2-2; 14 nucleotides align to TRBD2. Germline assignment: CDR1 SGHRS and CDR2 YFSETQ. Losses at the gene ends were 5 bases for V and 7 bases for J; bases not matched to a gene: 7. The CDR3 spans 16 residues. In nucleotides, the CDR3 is TGCGCCAGCAGACAGGGACTAGCGGGAGATATCGGGGAGCTGTTTTTT. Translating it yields CASRQGLAGDIGELFF.